This entry features one TCR beta chain sequence. The sample comes from a study of blood T cell repertoires in COVID-19. Trimming at V came to 2 bases and at J to 7 bases, leaving 7 bases not matched to a gene. CDR3 length equals 14 residues. Germline-derived CDR1 and CDR2 are LGHDT and YNNKEL (reference sequence). Authors' processing steps: Amplification of reference gene primers was used by the study to estimate nucleated cell counts. Some clones are missing from TCRdb's copy, which holds only in-frame ones; the method was immunoSEQ multiplex PCR. V and J calls and clone size are those listed in that table; D and trimming were worked out from the DNA. This table holds around 160,000 clones, around nine tenths found once.

The TCR originated in a human donor in a cohort sampled during active COVID-19. The V gene is TRBV3-1 (or the pseudogene TRBV3-2), the J gene TRBJ2-5; 7 bases match TRBD2. Sequenced sample: peripheral blood. The CDR3 DNA reads as TGTGCCAGCAGCCAACGGGCTTCGGGGGGGACCCAGTACTTC. Translating gives CASSQRASGGTQYF.